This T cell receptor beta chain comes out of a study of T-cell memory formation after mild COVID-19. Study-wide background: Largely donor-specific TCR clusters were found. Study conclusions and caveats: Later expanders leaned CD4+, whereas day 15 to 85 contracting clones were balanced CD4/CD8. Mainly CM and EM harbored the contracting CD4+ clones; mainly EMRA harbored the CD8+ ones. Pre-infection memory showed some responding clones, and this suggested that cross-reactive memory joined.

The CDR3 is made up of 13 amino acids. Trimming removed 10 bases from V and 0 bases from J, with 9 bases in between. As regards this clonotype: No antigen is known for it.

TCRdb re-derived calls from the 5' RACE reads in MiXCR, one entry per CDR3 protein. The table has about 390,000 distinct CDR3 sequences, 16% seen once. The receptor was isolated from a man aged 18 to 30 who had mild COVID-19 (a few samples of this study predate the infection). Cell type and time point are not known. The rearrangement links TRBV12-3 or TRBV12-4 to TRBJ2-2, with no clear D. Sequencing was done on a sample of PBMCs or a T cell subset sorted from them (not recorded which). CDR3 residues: CANQDSNTGELFF. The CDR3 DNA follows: TGTGCCAACCAAGACTCGAACACCGGGGAGCTGTTTTTT.